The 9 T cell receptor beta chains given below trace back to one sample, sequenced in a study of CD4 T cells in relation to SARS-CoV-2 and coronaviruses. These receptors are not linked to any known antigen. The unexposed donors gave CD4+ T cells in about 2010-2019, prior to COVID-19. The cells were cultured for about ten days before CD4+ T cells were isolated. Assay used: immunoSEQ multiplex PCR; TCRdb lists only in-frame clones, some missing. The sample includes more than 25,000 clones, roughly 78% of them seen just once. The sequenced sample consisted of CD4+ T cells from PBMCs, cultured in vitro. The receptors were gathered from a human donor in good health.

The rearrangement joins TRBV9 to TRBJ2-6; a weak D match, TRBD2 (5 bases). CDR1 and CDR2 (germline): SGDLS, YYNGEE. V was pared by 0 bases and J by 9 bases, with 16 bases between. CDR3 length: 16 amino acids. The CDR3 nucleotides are TGTGCCAGCAGCGTAGCTCCGGGAAGGATGGACAACGTCCTGACTTTC. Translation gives CASSVAPGRMDNVLTF. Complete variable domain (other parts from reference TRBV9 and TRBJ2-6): DSGVTQTPKHLITATGQRVTLRCSPRSGDLSVYWYQQSLDQGLQFLIQYYNGEERAKGNILERFSAQQFPDLHSELNLSSLELGDSALYFCASSVAPGRMDNVLTFGAGSRLTVL.

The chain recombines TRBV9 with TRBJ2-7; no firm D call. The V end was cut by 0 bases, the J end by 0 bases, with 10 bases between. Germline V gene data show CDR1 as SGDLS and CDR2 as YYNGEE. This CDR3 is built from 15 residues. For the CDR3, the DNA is TGTGCCAGCAGCGTAGTCCCTGAGGCCTCCTACGAGCAGTACTTC. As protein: CASSVVPEASYEQYF.

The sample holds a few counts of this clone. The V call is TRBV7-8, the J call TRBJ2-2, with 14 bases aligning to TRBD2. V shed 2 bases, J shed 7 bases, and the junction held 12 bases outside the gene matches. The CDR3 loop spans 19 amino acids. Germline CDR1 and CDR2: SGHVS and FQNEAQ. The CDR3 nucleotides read TGTGCCAGCAGCTTAATTCGACTAGCGGGAGGGGATTTGTTCGGGGAGCTGTTTTTT. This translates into CASSLIRLAGGDLFGELFF.

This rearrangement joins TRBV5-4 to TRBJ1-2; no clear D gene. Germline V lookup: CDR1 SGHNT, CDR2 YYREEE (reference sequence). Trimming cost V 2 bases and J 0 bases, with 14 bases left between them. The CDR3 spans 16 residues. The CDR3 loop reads CASSFGGREANYGYTF. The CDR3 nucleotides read TGTGCCAGCAGCTTTGGAGGGCGGGAAGCTAACTATGGCTACACCTTC.

CDR3 DNA: TGTGCCAGCAGCCCCCATTCGGGTGTTGGGGCTGGAAACACCATATATTTT. It yields the protein CASSPHSGVGAGNTIYF. The chain carries TRBV7-2 and TRBJ1-3; D not resolved. Deletions cut 5 bases from V and 2 bases from J, with 19 bases between. Germline V CDR1 and CDR2: SGHTA, FQGNSA. The CDR3 runs to 17 residues.

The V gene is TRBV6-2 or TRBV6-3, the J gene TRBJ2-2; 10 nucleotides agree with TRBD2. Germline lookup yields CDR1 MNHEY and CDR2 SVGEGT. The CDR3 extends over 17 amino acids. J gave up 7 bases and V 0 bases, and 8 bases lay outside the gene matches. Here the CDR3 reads CASSYSEAGGPFGELFF. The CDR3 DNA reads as TGTGCCAGCAGTTACTCGGAAGCGGGGGGGCCCTTCGGGGAGCTGTTTTTT.

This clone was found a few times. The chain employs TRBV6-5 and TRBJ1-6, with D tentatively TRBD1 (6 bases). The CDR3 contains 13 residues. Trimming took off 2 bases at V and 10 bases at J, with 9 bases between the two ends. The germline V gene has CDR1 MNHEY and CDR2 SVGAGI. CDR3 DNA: TGTGCCAGCAGTTACGGCAGGGGATCACCCCTCCACTTT. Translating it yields CASSYGRGSPLHF.

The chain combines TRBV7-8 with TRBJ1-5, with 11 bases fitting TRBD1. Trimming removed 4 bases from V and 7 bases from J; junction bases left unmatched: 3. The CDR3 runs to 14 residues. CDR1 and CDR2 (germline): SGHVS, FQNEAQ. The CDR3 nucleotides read TGTGCCAGCAGCTCCGGACAGGGGGCACAGCCCCAGCATTTT. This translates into CASSSGQGAQPQHF.

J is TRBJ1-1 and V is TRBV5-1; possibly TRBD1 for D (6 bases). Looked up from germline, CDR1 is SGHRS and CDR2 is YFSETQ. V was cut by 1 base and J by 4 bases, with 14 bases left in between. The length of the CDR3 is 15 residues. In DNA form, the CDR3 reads TGCGCCAGCAGCTTGAGTCAGGGGAGAGGCACTGAAGCTTTCTTT. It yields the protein CASSLSQGRGTEAFF.